This T cell receptor (beta chain) was sequenced in a study of blood T cells in healthy people across ages. Primers used in a second PCR of roughly 6 to 12 cycles were a sample-barcoded 5' primer and a J-beta primer mix. TCRdb used MiXCR to reprocess the 5' RACE reads, holding one entry per CDR3 protein. The sample yields 1.6 million or so distinct CDR3 sequences, 30% to 35% seen once. The CDR3 runs 16 residues. Unmatched junction bases numbered 15, after V lost 6 bases and J lost 8 bases. This clonotype was detected a few times. The donors, healthy Caucasians from Russia, were aged about 6 to 95. This TCR was recovered from a woman under 40 in good health. V gene TRBV12-3 or TRBV12-4 combines with J gene TRBJ2-1, with 8 bases lining up with TRBD2. The sample was blood. CDR3 bases: TGTGCCAGCAGCCCCGAGGTGACGGGGGGGCCGGATGAGCAGTTCTTC. Translated: CASSPEVTGGPDEQFF.